These 8 T cell receptor beta chains share one sample of origin, sequenced in a study of CD8+ T cells in alopecia areata. cDNA prepared by RNA extraction and subsequent reverse transcription served as the template for sequencing. Assay: immunoSEQ multiplex PCR; the TCRdb copy retains only in-frame clones and omits some. The data contain over 100,000 clones, roughly 50% of them singletons. Treatment described: oral pan-JAK inhibitor, 5-10 mg twice daily. The specimen comprised CD8+ T cells sorted from blood, sampled at week 24, from a patient treated with tofacitinib. The receptors were gathered from a human donor with alopecia areata.

This rearrangement joins TRBV11-2 to TRBJ1-3; maybe TRBD1 (6 bases). CDR1 and CDR2 (germline): SGHAT, FQNNGV. V gave up 1 base and J gave up 0 bases, with 10 bases separating them. This CDR3 region has 16 residues. This CDR3 is CASSLVRGSSGNTIYF. As DNA, the CDR3 is TGTGCCAGCAGCTTAGTCAGGGGAAGCTCTGGAAACACCATATATTTT.

This clone appeared a few times. The chain uses TRBV27 and TRBJ1-2, with D maybe TRBD1 (6 bases). The germline V gene has CDR1 MNHEY and CDR2 SMNVEV (reference sequence). Trimming took off 5 bases at V and 2 bases at J, with 15 bases between the two ends. The length of the CDR3 is 15 residues. CDR3 in amino acids: CASSPRQEGNYGYTF. The DNA for the CDR3 is TGTGCCAGCAGTCCCCGACAGGAGGGGAACTATGGCTACACCTTC.

The rearrangement links TRBV6-5 to TRBJ2-1; 7 bases agree with TRBD2. J gave up 7 bases and V 5 bases, and 8 bases lay outside the gene matches. CDR3 length: 14 residues. The germline CDR1 and CDR2 sequences are MNHEY and SVGAGI. The CDR3 region is CASSAGLGSNEQFF. In DNA form, the CDR3 reads TGTGCCAGCAGTGCAGGACTAGGGTCGAATGAGCAGTTCTTC.

Of note for this clone: In the same sample, other DNA sequences code for this CDR3. The chain links TRBV9 to TRBJ2-2; D may be TRBD2 (6 bases). This CDR3 has 14 residues. Germline CDR1 and CDR2: SGDLS and YYNGEE. V was clipped by 0 bases and J by 3 bases, with 6 bases between them. The chain's CDR3 is CASSVGGDTGELFF. The CDR3 DNA reads as TGTGCCAGCAGCGTAGGGGGGGACACCGGGGAGCTGTTTTTT.

The chain carries TRBV13 and TRBJ2-7; D uncertain. V was pared by 3 bases and J by 2 bases, with 8 bases between. The CDR3 covers 13 residues. CDR1 is PRHDT, CDR2 FYEKMQ, per germline (reference sequence). As DNA, the CDR3 is TGTGCCAGCAGCTTTGGCCGCACCTACGAGCAGTACTTC. Translating it yields CASSFGRTYEQYF.

CDR3 DNA sequence: TGTGCCAGCAGCCTGGGGCCGGGAACCGGACTGCGCGAAGAGTACTTC. Its protein product is CASSLGPGTGLREEYF. J is TRBJ2-7 and V is TRBV5-6; D is perhaps TRBD1 or TRBD2 (5 bases each). V gave up 4 bases and J gave up 11 bases, with 28 bases separating them. The CDR3 is 16 residues long. Germline lookup yields CDR1 SGHDT and CDR2 YYEEEE.

The V and J genes are TRBV12-5 and TRBJ1-5; D uncertain. The CDR3 has 13 residues. CDR1 is LGHNT, CDR2 FRNRAP, per germline. V was shortened by 3 bases and J by 4 bases, with 7 bases between the two germline ends. This CDR3 is CASGFQENQPQHF. Written as DNA, the CDR3 is TGTGCTAGTGGTTTCCAGGAGAATCAGCCCCAGCATTTT.

This clone was detected ten times or more. The chain joins TRBV6-1 to TRBJ2-2; TRBD1 matches 9 bases. CDR3 length equals 15 residues. CDR1 is MNHNS and CDR2 is SASEGT in the germline V gene. The junction had 0 bases not matched to a gene; V was cut back by 1 base and J by 3 bases. CDR3 coding DNA: TGTGCCAGCAGTGAAGGGACAGGGGACACCGGGGAGCTGTTTTTT. This codes for CASSEGTGDTGELFF.